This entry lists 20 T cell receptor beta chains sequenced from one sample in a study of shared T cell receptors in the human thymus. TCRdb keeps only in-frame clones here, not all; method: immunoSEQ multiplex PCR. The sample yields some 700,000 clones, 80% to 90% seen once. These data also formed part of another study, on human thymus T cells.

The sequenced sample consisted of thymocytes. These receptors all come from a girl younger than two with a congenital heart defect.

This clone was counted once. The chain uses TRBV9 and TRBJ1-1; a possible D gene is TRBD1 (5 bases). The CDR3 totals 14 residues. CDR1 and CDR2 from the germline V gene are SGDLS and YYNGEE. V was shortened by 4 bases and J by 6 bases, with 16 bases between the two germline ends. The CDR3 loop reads CASSINTQVPEAFF. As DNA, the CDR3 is TGTGCCAGCAGCATAAACACACAGGTACCTGAAGCTTTCTTT.

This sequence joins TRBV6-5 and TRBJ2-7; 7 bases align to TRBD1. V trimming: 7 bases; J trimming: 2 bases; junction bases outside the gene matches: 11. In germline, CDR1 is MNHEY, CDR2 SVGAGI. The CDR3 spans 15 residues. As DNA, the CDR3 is TGTGCCAGCACTAAATTTGAAACAGGGGCCTACGAGCAGTACTTC. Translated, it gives CASTKFETGAYEQYF.

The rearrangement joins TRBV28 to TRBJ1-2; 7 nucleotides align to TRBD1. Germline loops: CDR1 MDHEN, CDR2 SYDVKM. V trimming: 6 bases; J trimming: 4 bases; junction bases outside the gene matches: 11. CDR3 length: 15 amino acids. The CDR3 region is CASSSLSDRSYGYTF. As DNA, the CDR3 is TGTGCCAGCAGCTCCCTATCGGACAGGTCCTATGGCTACACCTTC.

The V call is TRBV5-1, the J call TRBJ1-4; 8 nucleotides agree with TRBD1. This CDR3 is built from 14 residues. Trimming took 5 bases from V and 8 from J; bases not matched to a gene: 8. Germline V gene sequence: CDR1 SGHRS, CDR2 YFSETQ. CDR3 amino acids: CASSPQGAREKLFF. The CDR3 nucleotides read TGCGCCAGCAGTCCCCAGGGGGCACGGGAAAAACTGTTTTTT.

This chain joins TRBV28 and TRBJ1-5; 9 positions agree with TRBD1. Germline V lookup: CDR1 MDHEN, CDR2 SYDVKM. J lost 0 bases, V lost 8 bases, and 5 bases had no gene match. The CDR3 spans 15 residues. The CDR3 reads CASGTGPYSNQPQHF. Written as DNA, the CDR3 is TGTGCCAGCGGGACAGGGCCCTATAGCAATCAGCCCCAGCATTTT.

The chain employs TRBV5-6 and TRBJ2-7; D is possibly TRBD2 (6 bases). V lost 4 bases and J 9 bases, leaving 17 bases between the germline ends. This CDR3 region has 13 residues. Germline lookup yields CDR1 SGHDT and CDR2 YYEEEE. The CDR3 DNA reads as TGTGCCAGCAGCCCTCGGAGGGGCGAAGTGCAGTACTTC. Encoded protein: CASSPRRGEVQYF.

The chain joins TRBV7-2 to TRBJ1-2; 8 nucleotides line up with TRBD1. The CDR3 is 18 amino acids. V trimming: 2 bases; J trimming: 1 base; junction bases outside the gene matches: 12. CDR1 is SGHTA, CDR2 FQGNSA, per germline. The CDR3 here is CASSLIGTGPYFNYGYTF. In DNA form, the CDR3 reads TGTGCCAGCAGCTTAATCGGGACAGGCCCCTACTTTAACTATGGCTACACCTTC. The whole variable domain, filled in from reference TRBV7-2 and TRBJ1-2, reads GAGVSQSPSNKVTEKGKDVELRCDPISGHTALYWYRQSLGQGLEFLIYFQGNSAPDKSGLPSDRFSAERTGGSVSTLTIQRTQQEDSAVYLCASSLIGTGPYFNYGYTFGSGTRLTVV.

This CDR3 reads CASSVASGGDTGELFF. The CDR3 nucleotides read TGTGCCAGCAGCGTAGCTAGCGGGGGGGACACCGGGGAGCTGTTTTTT. The chain is built from TRBV9 and TRBJ2-2; 12 bases line up with TRBD2. Trimming took 0 bases from V and 3 from J; bases not matched to a gene: 0. The CDR3 loop spans 16 amino acids. The germline gives CDR1 SGDLS, CDR2 YYNGEE.

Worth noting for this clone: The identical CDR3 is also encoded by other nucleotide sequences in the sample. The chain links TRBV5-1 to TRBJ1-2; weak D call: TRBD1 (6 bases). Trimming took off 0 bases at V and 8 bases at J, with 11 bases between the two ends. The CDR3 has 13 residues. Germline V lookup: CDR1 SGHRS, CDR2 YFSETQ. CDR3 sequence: CASSLVGGNGYTF. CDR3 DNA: TGCGCCAGCAGCTTGGTAGGGGGAAACGGCTACACCTTC.

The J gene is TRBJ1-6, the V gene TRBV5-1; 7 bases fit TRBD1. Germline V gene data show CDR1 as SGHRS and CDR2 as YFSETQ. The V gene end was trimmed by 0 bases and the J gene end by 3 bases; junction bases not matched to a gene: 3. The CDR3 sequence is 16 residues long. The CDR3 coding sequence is TGCGCCAGCAGCTTGGTGTCAGGGGGCTATAATTCACCCCTCCACTTT. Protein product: CASSLVSGGYNSPLHF.

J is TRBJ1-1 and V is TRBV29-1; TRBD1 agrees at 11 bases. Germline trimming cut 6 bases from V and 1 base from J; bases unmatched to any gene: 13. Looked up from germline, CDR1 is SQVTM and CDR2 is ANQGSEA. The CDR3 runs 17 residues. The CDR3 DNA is TGCAGCGTCCCGAAGCAGGACAGGGGGCCGAAGAACACTGAAGCTTTCTTT. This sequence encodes CSVPKQDRGPKNTEAFF.

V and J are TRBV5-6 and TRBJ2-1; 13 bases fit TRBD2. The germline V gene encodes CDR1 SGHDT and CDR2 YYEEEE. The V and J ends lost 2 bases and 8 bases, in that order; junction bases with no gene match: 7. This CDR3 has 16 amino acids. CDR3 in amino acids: CASSLATSGGAYEQFF. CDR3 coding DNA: TGTGCCAGCAGCTTAGCAACTAGCGGGGGGGCCTATGAGCAGTTCTTC. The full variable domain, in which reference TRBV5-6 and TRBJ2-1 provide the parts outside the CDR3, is DAGVTQSPTHLIKTRGQQVTLRCSPKSGHDTVSWYQQALGQGPQFIFQYYEEEERQRGNFPDRFSGHQFPNYSSELNVNALLLGDSALYLCASSLATSGGAYEQFFGPGTRLTVL.

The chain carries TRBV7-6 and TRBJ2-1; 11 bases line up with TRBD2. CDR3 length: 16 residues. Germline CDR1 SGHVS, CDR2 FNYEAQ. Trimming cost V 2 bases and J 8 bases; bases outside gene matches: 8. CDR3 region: CASSLRSGLADDEQFF. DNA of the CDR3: TGTGCCAGCAGCTTAAGATCGGGACTAGCGGACGATGAGCAGTTCTTC. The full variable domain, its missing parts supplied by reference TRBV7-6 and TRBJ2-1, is GAGVSQSPRYKVTKRGQDVALRCDPISGHVSLYWYRQALGQGPEFLTYFNYEAQQDKSGLPNDRFSAERPEGSISTLTIQRTEQRDSAMYRCASSLRSGLADDEQFFGPGTRLTVL.

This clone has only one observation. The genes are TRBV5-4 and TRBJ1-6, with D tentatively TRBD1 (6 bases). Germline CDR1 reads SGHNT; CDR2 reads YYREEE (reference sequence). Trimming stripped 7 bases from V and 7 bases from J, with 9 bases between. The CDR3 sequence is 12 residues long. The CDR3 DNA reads TGTGCCAGCGGGCAGGGGAATTCACCCCTCCACTTT. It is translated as CASGQGNSPLHF.

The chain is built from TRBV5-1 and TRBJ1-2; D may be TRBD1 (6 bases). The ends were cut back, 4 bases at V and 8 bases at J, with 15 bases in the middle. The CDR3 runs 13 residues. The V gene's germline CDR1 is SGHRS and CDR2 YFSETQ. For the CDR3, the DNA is TGCGCCAGCAGCCCGCCGGGGGGGCCAGGCTACACCTTC. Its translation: CASSPPGGPGYTF.

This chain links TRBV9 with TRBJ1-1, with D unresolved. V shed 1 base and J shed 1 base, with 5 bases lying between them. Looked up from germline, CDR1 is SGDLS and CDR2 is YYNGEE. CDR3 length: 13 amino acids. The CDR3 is CASSVQANTEAFF. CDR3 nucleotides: TGTGCCAGCAGCGTACAGGCGAACACTGAAGCTTTCTTT.

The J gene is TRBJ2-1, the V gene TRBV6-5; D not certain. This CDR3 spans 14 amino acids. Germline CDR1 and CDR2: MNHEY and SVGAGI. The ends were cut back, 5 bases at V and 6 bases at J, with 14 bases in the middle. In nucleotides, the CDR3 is TGTGCCAGCAGTGAAGGTCAGCCAGGCAATGAGCAGTTCTTC. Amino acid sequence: CASSEGQPGNEQFF.

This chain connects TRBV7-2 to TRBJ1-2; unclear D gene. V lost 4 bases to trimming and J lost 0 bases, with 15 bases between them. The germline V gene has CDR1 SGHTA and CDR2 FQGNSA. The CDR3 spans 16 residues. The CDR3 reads CASSSSRREPNYGYTF. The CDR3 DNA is TGTGCCAGCAGCTCATCTAGACGGGAGCCTAACTATGGCTACACCTTC.

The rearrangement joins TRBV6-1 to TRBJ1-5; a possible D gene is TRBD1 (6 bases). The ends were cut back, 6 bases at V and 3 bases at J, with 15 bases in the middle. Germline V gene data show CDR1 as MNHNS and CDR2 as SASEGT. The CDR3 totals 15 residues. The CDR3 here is CASRLKTGDNQPQHF. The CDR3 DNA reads TGTGCCAGCAGGCTCAAGACAGGCGACAATCAGCCCCAGCATTTT.

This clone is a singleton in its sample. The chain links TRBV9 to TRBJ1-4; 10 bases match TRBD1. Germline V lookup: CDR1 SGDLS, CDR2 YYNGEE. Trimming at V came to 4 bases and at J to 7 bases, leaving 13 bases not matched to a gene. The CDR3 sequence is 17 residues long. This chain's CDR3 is CASSYRDRGSLGEKLFF. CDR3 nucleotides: TGTGCCAGCAGCTACCGGGACAGGGGATCATTGGGTGAAAAACTGTTTTTT.